This T cell receptor (beta chain) was found in a study of blood T cell repertoires in COVID-19. This clone appeared a few times. The CDR3 is made up of 16 amino acids. The V gene lost 1 base and the J gene lost 4 bases, with 16 bases spanning the gap. The germline V gene has CDR1 MGHRA and CDR2 YSYEKL. Original processing methods: Reference gene primer amplification gave estimated nucleated cell counts. Assay used: immunoSEQ multiplex PCR; TCRdb lists only in-frame clones, some missing. The V and J calls and the clone size are those of that table, but D and trimming were determined from the DNA. The sample lists approximately 110,000 clones; 80% to 95% were seen once.

Sequences were obtained from peripheral blood. The rearrangement uses TRBV4-1 and TRBJ1-2, with D possibly being TRBD1 (5 bases). This TCR was recovered from a man in his forties or fifties with COVID-19, enrolled during active disease. This CDR3 is CASSQGPGPGGYGYTF. CDR3 coding DNA: TGCGCCAGCAGCCAAGGGCCAGGACCCGGGGGCTATGGCTACACCTTC.